What follows are 9 T cell receptor beta chains derived from one specimen sequenced in a study of blood T cells in healthy people across ages. A J-beta primer mix and a sample-barcoded 5' primer were used in a second PCR of about 6 to 12 cycles. TCRdb used MiXCR to reprocess the 5' RACE reads, holding one entry per CDR3 protein. The sample lists about 690,000 distinct CDR3 sequences, roughly 43% seen once, with approximately 29% in the top ten. Material for sequencing was blood. All receptors come from an older man in good health.

There are a few counts of this clonotype. The chain recombines TRBV27 with TRBJ1-2; D gene ambiguous. Germline CDR1 MNHEY, CDR2 SMNVEV (reference sequence). Trimming removed 2 bases at V and 8 bases at J, with 18 bases between. The CDR3 consists of 15 residues. CDR3 nucleotides: TGTGCCAGCAGTTTAAGGAACGAGGCCACTCGGGGCTACACCTTC. Translating gives CASSLRNEATRGYTF.

The chain combines TRBV10-1 with TRBJ2-1, with D maybe TRBD1 (6 bases). Trimming shortened V by 6 bases and J by 9 bases, and 15 bases separated the two germline ends. Germline V gene sequence: CDR1 WNHNN, CDR2 SYGVQD (reference sequence). The length of the CDR3 is 13 residues. The CDR3 protein is CASSHRGGIEQFF. The CDR3 nucleotides read TGCGCCAGCAGCCACCGAGGGGGAATTGAGCAGTTCTTC.

This clonotype was seen more than once but under ten times. The V and J genes are TRBV6-2 or TRBV6-3 and TRBJ1-4; the D is unclear. Trimming stripped 5 bases from V and 2 bases from J, with 15 bases between. The CDR3 has 16 residues. CDR1 is MNHEY and CDR2 is SVGEGT in the germline V gene. The CDR3 here is CASSRPSRTTNEKLFF. As DNA, the CDR3 is TGTGCCAGCAGTCGACCCTCCCGGACGACTAATGAAAAACTGTTTTTT.

This chain uses TRBV5-1 with TRBJ2-6; TRBD1 matches at 7 bases. V shed 3 bases and J 0 bases; nucleotides not matched to a gene: 6. Germline V CDR1 and CDR2: SGHRS, YFSETQ. The CDR3 extends over 17 amino acids. CDR3 nucleotides: TGCGCCAGCAGCTGGACAGGAACGAGCTCTGGGGCCAACGTCCTGACTTTC. Amino acids: CASSWTGTSSGANVLTF.

Points on this clonotype: Given a much more abundant clone one base away, this may be a read error. V usage is TRBV20-1 and J usage is TRBJ2-5, with no clear D. The V gene's germline CDR1 is DFQATT and CDR2 SNEGSKA (reference sequence). Trimming pared 1 base from V and 1 base from J, leaving 4 bases between. The CDR3 spans 12 residues. The CDR3 reads CSARGAQETQYF. The CDR3 DNA reads as TGCAGTGCTAGAGGGGCCCAAGAGACCCAGTACTTC.

V is TRBV6-2 or TRBV6-3 and J is TRBJ1-4, with D perhaps TRBD1 (5 bases). The V end lost 7 bases, the J end lost 3 bases, and 12 bases lay between the germline ends. In germline, CDR1 is MNHEY, CDR2 SVGEGT. This CDR3 has 14 residues. For the CDR3, the DNA is TGTGCCAGCAAAGACCCGGGGGCTAATGAAAAACTGTTTTTT. The encoded protein is CASKDPGANEKLFF.

Concerning this clonotype itself: It may be a read error: a sequence one base away is much more abundant. The CDR3 reads CASSLAGGGWNEQFF. CDR3 nucleotide sequence: TGTGCCAGCAGCTTAGCTGGCGGGGGATGGAATGAGCAGTTCTTC. The V gene is TRBV7-2, the J gene TRBJ2-1; TRBD2 aligns across 7 bases. There are 15 residues in the CDR3. Germline V gene lookup returns CDR1 SGHTA and CDR2 FQGNSA. V was clipped by 0 bases and J by 7 bases; unmatched bases: 6.

The chain combines TRBV7-8 with TRBJ2-6; maybe TRBD1 (6 bases). The V gene lost 5 bases and the J gene lost 0 bases, with 17 bases spanning the gap. CDR1 SGHVS and CDR2 FQNEAQ come from the germline V gene. This CDR3 has 18 residues. The CDR3 nucleotides read TGTGCCAGCAGCCCCGGACCCAGGGGAAGCTCTGGGGCCAACGTCCTGACTTTC. Its protein is CASSPGPRGSSGANVLTF. The whole variable domain, filled in from reference TRBV7-8 and TRBJ2-6, reads GAGVSQSPRYKVAKRGQDVALRCDPISGHVSLFWYQQALGQGPEFLTYFQNEAQLDKSGLPSDRFFAERPEGSVSTLKIQRTQQEDSAVYLCASSPGPRGSSGANVLTFGAGSRLTVL.

The rearrangement joins TRBV27 to TRBJ1-2, with D tentatively TRBD1 (6 bases). CDR3 length equals 13 residues. CDR1 and CDR2 (germline): MNHEY, SMNVEV (reference sequence). V was trimmed by 3 bases and J by 7 bases, leaving 12 bases between them. Here the CDR3 DNA reads TGTGCCAGCAGTTTTATGGGGGGCTCTGGCTACACCTTC. It is translated as CASSFMGGSGYTF.